Below, 27 T cell receptor beta chains from the same sample are listed, as sequenced in a study of brain T cells in children with intractable seizures. Measured with immunoSEQ multiplex PCR; TCRdb has only the in-frame clones, and not every one. The sample includes 110,000 or so clones, 85% to 95% seen only once; the top ten take roughly 4%. Specimen: peripheral blood, collected at surgery. Receptors were obtained from a boy in the first two years of life with hemimegalencephaly and intractable seizures.

The chain has TRBV29-1 and TRBJ1-4, with D unresolved. V lost 4 bases and J 3 bases, leaving 12 bases between the germline ends. Germline V CDR1 and CDR2: SQVTM, ANQGSEA. This CDR3 is 14 amino acids long. CDR3 sequence: CSVVRRGPNEKLFF. The CDR3 bases are TGCAGCGTTGTTCGACGAGGGCCTAATGAAAAACTGTTTTTT.

V usage is TRBV11-2 and J usage is TRBJ1-1; tentatively, D is TRBD1 (6 bases). V was pared by 6 bases and J by 3 bases, with 8 bases between. This CDR3 is 12 amino acids long. Germline V gene lookup returns CDR1 SGHAT and CDR2 FQNNGV. CDR3 sequence: CASSTGYTEAFF. The CDR3 DNA follows: TGTGCCAGCAGTACAGGGTACACTGAAGCTTTCTTT.

The J gene is TRBJ1-4, the V gene TRBV7-9, with a tentative D call TRBD1 (6 bases). The V end was cut by 8 bases, the J end by 5 bases, with 18 bases between. This CDR3 region has 15 residues. Germline assignment: CDR1 SEHNR and CDR2 FQNEAQ (reference sequence). The CDR3 coding sequence is TGTGCCAGCTTCCAAGGGGGGAAAGTAAATGAAAAACTGTTTTTT. Encoded protein: CASFQGGKVNEKLFF.

Only one count was recorded for this clone. This sequence joins TRBV7-9 and TRBJ2-7; TRBD1 agrees at 8 bases. The CDR3 extends over 16 amino acids. Germline-derived CDR1 and CDR2 are SEHNR and FQNEAQ (reference sequence). The junction had 8 bases not matched to a gene; V was cut back by 0 bases and J by 4 bases. The CDR3 bases are TGTGCCAGCAGCTTAGCCAGGGGGCTCGGGGGTTACGAGCAGTACTTC. Amino acid sequence: CASSLARGLGGYEQYF.

The chain joins TRBV28 to TRBJ1-3; D ambiguous. The V end was cut by 5 bases, the J end by 9 bases, with 5 bases between. The V gene's germline CDR1 is MDHEN and CDR2 SYDVKM. The CDR3 loop spans 10 amino acids. In DNA form, the CDR3 reads TGTGCCAGCAGTGGCTCCACCATATATTTT. It is translated as CASSGSTIYF.

The chain links TRBV7-9 to TRBJ1-4, with D unclear. Germline CDR1 is SEHNR and CDR2 is FQNEAQ (reference sequence). The CDR3 runs 17 residues. The ends were cut back, 1 base at V and 6 bases at J, with 18 bases in the middle. CDR3 sequence reads: CASSLEVATRRHEKLFF. DNA of the CDR3: TGTGCCAGCAGCTTAGAGGTGGCAACCCGACGGCATGAAAAACTGTTTTTT.

J is TRBJ2-7 and V is TRBV27; D might be TRBD1 (6 bases). V was trimmed by 7 bases and J by 3 bases, leaving 16 bases between them. CDR1 is MNHEY, CDR2 SMNVEV, per germline (reference sequence). This CDR3 has 14 residues. In DNA form, the CDR3 reads TGTGCCAGCAAAACCCTTGACAGGTTCTACGAGCAGTACTTC. Translating gives CASKTLDRFYEQYF.

V usage is TRBV7-2 and J usage is TRBJ1-1; 7 nucleotides line up with TRBD1. Losses at the gene ends were 4 bases for V and 1 base for J; bases not matched to a gene: 6. CDR1 SGHTA and CDR2 FQGNSA come from the germline V gene. This CDR3 is 15 amino acids long. The CDR3 region has the DNA TGTGCCAGCAGCTCTACAGGGGTGGGGAACACTGAAGCTTTCTTT. Its translation: CASSSTGVGNTEAFF. The full variable domain, in which reference TRBV7-2 and TRBJ1-1 provide the parts outside the CDR3, is GAGVSQSPSNKVTEKGKDVELRCDPISGHTALYWYRQSLGQGLEFLIYFQGNSAPDKSGLPSDRFSAERTGGSVSTLTIQRTQQEDSAVYLCASSSTGVGNTEAFFGQGTRLTVV.

V is TRBV11-3 and J is TRBJ2-5; D not certain. The V end lost 5 bases, the J end lost 2 bases, and 18 bases lay between the germline ends. This CDR3 has 16 residues. From germline, CDR1 is SGHNT and CDR2 YENEEA. The CDR3 nucleotides are TGTGCCAGCAGCCTCTCCGTCGGATTTAGGCAAGAGACCCAGTACTTC. It translates to CASSLSVGFRQETQYF.

This clone has just one count. The chain joins TRBV11-2 to TRBJ1-2; no clear D gene. Germline V gene lookup returns CDR1 SGHAT and CDR2 FQNNGV. Trimming shortened V by 7 bases and J by 6 bases, and 27 bases separated the two germline ends. The CDR3 has 17 residues. CDR3 sequence: CASTQLVGRSHLDGYTF. CDR3 nucleotide sequence: TGTGCCAGCACCCAGTTGGTAGGGAGGAGCCACCTCGATGGCTACACCTTC.

Here the CDR3 DNA reads TGTGCAAGCGGGTGGGCTACAGCGGGAGGCAAATGGGAGCTGTTTTTT. The encoded protein is CASGWATAGGKWELFF. The chain joins TRBV12-2 to TRBJ2-2; the tabulated D call, TRBD2, remains unverified against the DNA. TRBV12-2 is tagged as a pseudogene. The CDR3 runs to 16 residues.

The chain links TRBV4-1 to TRBJ1-5; a weak D match, TRBD1 (6 bases). Germline assignment: CDR1 MGHRA and CDR2 YSYEKL. Trimming took 1 base from V and 7 from J, leaving 11 bases between them. The CDR3 has 14 residues. CDR3 region: CASSQVGGGQPQHF. CDR3 nucleotides: TGCGCCAGCAGCCAAGTGGGAGGGGGACAGCCCCAGCATTTT.

The gene calls are TRBV5-1 and TRBJ2-1; no clear D gene. The CDR3 consists of 14 residues. V shed 2 bases and J shed 0 bases, with 6 bases lying between them. Germline V lookup: CDR1 SGHRS, CDR2 YFSETQ. CDR3 amino acids: CASSLASSYNEQFF. As DNA, the CDR3 is TGCGCCAGCAGCTTAGCCAGCTCCTACAATGAGCAGTTCTTC. Based on the CDR3 plus reference TRBV5-1 and TRBJ2-1, the full variable domain is KAGVTQTPRYLIKTRGQQVTLSCSPISGHRSVSWYQQTPGQGLQFLFEYFSETQRNKGNFPGRFSGRQFSNSRSEMNVSTLELGDSALYLCASSLASSYNEQFFGPGTRLTVL.

The gene calls are TRBV28 and TRBJ2-2, with 7 nucleotides matching TRBD1. The CDR3 has 13 amino acids. J gave up 2 bases and V 8 bases, and 2 bases lay outside the gene matches. Germline-derived CDR1 and CDR2 are MDHEN and SYDVKM. In DNA form, the CDR3 reads TGTGCCAGCGGACAGGTCAACACCGGGGAGCTGTTTTTT. Its protein product is CASGQVNTGELFF.

DNA for the CDR3: TGTGCCAGCAGCTTAATAGGTTCGGGTGTCGAGCAGTACTTC. This encodes CASSLIGSGVEQYF. V usage is TRBV7-9 and J usage is TRBJ2-7, with D unclear. The CDR3 loop spans 14 amino acids. V was clipped by 2 bases and J by 6 bases, with 14 bases between them. CDR1 and CDR2 (germline): SEHNR, FQNEAQ (reference sequence).

This CDR3 reads CASSYWLGGELFF. For the CDR3, the DNA is TGTGCCAGCAGTTACTGGCTCGGCGGGGAGCTGTTTTTT. V gene TRBV6-5 combines with J gene TRBJ2-2; D is unresolved. The length of the CDR3 is 13 residues. Germline V gene data show CDR1 as MNHEY and CDR2 as SVGAGI. Deletions cut 1 base from V and 7 bases from J, with 7 bases between.

V is TRBV6-5 and J is TRBJ2-1, with D perhaps TRBD1 (6 bases). CDR3 length: 15 amino acids. CDR1 is MNHEY and CDR2 is SVGAGI in the germline V gene. Trimming pared 3 bases from V and 5 bases from J, leaving 14 bases between. This chain's CDR3 is CASSYSRDIHNEQFF. The CDR3 DNA reads as TGTGCCAGCAGTTATAGCCGGGACATACACAATGAGCAGTTCTTC.

The rearrangement uses TRBV28 and TRBJ1-6, with TRBD1 matching over 9 bases. The CDR3 totals 13 residues. The V and J ends lost 8 bases and 9 bases, in that order; junction bases with no gene match: 5. Germline V gene data show CDR1 as MDHEN and CDR2 as SYDVKM. CDR3: CASRTGVISPLHF. CDR3 bases: TGTGCCAGCCGGACAGGGGTAATTTCACCCCTCCACTTT.

The chain has TRBV7-9 and TRBJ1-2; the D gene is possibly TRBD1 (5 bases). The V end lost 4 bases, the J end lost 7 bases, and 10 bases lay between the germline ends. The germline V gene encodes CDR1 SEHNR and CDR2 FQNEAQ (reference sequence). The CDR3 extends over 12 amino acids. The CDR3 region has the DNA TGTGCCAGCAGCTATAGTGGGGGTGGCTACACCTTC. This sequence encodes CASSYSGGGYTF. Looking up the rest from reference TRBV7-9 and TRBJ1-2 gives the full variable domain: DTGVSQNPRHKITKRGQNVTFRCDPISEHNRLYWYRQTLGQGPEFLTYFQNEAQLEKSRLLSDRFSAERPKGSFSTLEIQRTEQGDSAMYLCASSYSGGGYTFGSGTRLTVV.

CDR3 residues: CASSLATFRDGYTF. CDR3 DNA: TGCGCCAGCAGCTTGGCCACGTTCAGGGATGGCTACACCTTC. V is TRBV5-1 and J is TRBJ1-2; D possibly corresponds to TRBD1 (5 bases). V was trimmed by 0 bases and J by 6 bases, leaving 12 bases between them. The CDR3 covers 14 residues. Germline V gene sequence: CDR1 SGHRS, CDR2 YFSETQ.

The chain employs TRBV6-5 and TRBJ2-2; D gene unclear. V lost 3 bases and J 6 bases, leaving 8 bases between the germline ends. The CDR3 has 13 amino acids. Germline V gives CDR1 MNHEY, CDR2 SVGAGI. This CDR3 reads CASSYGSSGELFF. Here the CDR3 DNA reads TGTGCCAGCAGTTATGGGTCCTCCGGGGAGCTGTTTTTT.

The chain employs TRBV10-2 and TRBJ2-5, with D perhaps given as TRBD1 or TRBD2 (5 bases each). CDR3 length: 12 amino acids. The V end was cut by 2 bases, the J end by 4 bases, with 5 bases between. Germline V CDR1 and CDR2: WSHSY, SAAADI. CDR3 sequence: CASSEGGETQYF. CDR3 bases: TGCGCCAGCAGTGAGGGGGGAGAGACCCAGTACTTC.

The genes are TRBV7-9 and TRBJ1-4; no clear D. CDR1 and CDR2 (germline): SEHNR, FQNEAQ (reference sequence). The CDR3 is 16 residues long. V lost 3 bases and J 11 bases, leaving 22 bases between the germline ends. DNA of the CDR3: TGTGCCAGCAGCTTTAATGGAGACATCATCACGGGGAAACTGTTTTTT. It encodes CASSFNGDIITGKLFF.

The J gene is TRBJ1-6, the V gene TRBV6-5; the D is unclear. This CDR3 region has 15 residues. Per germline, CDR1 MNHEY and CDR2 SVGAGI. V was clipped by 0 bases and J by 6 bases, with 9 bases between them. As DNA, the CDR3 is TGTGCCAGCAGTTACTCGCGTCCAGCTAATTCACCCCTCCACTTT. It yields the protein CASSYSRPANSPLHF.

This chain links TRBV15 with TRBJ1-1; D is possibly TRBD1 (6 bases). Germline-derived CDR1 and CDR2 are LNHNV and YYDKDF (reference sequence). The CDR3 is made up of 16 amino acids. V lost 5 bases to trimming and J lost 0 bases, with 16 bases between them. For the CDR3, the DNA is TGTGCCACCAGCCCCATTGACAGGCAGATGAACACTGAAGCTTTCTTT. Protein product: CATSPIDRQMNTEAFF.

V usage is TRBV19 and J usage is TRBJ1-5, with TRBD1 as a possible D gene (6 bases). Germline V gene data show CDR1 as LNHDA and CDR2 as SQIVND (reference sequence). V was cut by 3 bases and J by 6 bases, with 12 bases left in between. This CDR3 has 14 amino acids. The CDR3 DNA is TGTGCCAGTAGTATCTACAGGGACGGTCAGCCCCAGCATTTT. Residues: CASSIYRDGQPQHF. The complete variable domain, with remaining parts taken from reference TRBV19 and TRBJ1-5, reads DGGITQSPKYLFRKEGQNVTLSCEQNLNHDAMYWYRQDPGQGLRLIYYSQIVNDFQKGDIAEGYSVSREKKESFPLTVTSAQKNPTAFYLCASSIYRDGQPQHFGDGTRLSIL.

The chain couples TRBV11-3 to TRBJ2-3; 8 bases align to TRBD2. Per the germline V gene, CDR1 is SGHNT and CDR2 is YENEEA. The V gene end was trimmed by 5 bases and the J gene end by 4 bases; junction bases not matched to a gene: 5. CDR3 length equals 14 residues. Here the CDR3 reads CASSQGLVADTQYF. DNA for the CDR3: TGTGCCAGCAGCCAGGGACTAGTGGCAGATACGCAGTATTTT.